What follows is one T cell receptor (beta chain) and its context. These data originate in a study of CD8+ T cells in alopecia areata. Across the whole study: Treated individuals took tofacitinib by mouth, 5 to 10 mg twice daily.

Reverse transcribed after extraction, RNA yielded cDNA as the sequencing template. TCRdb keeps only in-frame clones here, not all; method: immunoSEQ multiplex PCR. This table holds some 110,000 clones, under 40% found once. Researchers took lesional scalp punch biopsies and peripheral blood from people who were alopecia areata patients. The receptor was derived from a human donor with alopecia areata. The sequenced material came from CD4+ T cells sorted from blood.

The CDR3 spells CASSQVSGQGTDTQYF. The DNA for the CDR3 is TGTGCCAGCAGCCAAGTGTCCGGCCAGGGCACAGATACGCAGTATTTT. This chain links TRBV4-2 with TRBJ2-3; D is uncertain. The germline gives CDR1 LGHNA, CDR2 YNFKEQ. Trimming removed 1 base from V and 1 base from J, with 12 bases in between. The CDR3 covers 16 residues.